Below, 15 T cell receptor beta chains from the same sample are listed, as sequenced in a study of siplizumab effects on memory and regulatory T cells. Profiling relied on immunoSEQ multiplex PCR, and the TCRdb table lists in-frame clones only, not all of them. Here the sample spans over 35,000 clones, roughly 90% being singletons. The sequenced sample consisted of naive CD4+ T cells sorted from blood. The origin of the receptors is a human donor in good health.

The chain recombines TRBV10-3 with TRBJ2-1; TRBD1 aligns across 7 bases. Trimming cost V 3 bases and J 10 bases; bases outside gene matches: 6. Germline loops: CDR1 ENHRY, CDR2 SYGVKD. The CDR3 spans 13 residues. The DNA for the CDR3 is TGTGCCATCAGTGACCTGACAGGGCGGGAGCAGTTCTTC. Protein product: CAISDLTGREQFF.

The rearrangement joins TRBV2 to TRBJ1-4, with 7 bases that match TRBD1. V was pared by 7 bases and J by 8 bases, with 10 bases of the junction left unmatched. This CDR3 has 14 amino acids. Germline V lookup: CDR1 SNHLY, CDR2 FYNNEI. As DNA, the CDR3 is TGTGCCAGCATTAAGGACAGGATTGGCGAAAAACTGTTTTTT. Amino acid sequence: CASIKDRIGEKLFF. The complete variable domain, with remaining parts taken from reference TRBV2 and TRBJ1-4, reads EPEVTQTPSHQVTQMGQEVILRCVPISNHLYFYWYRQILGQKVEFLVSFYNNEISEKSEIFDDQFSVERPDGSNFTLKIRSTKLEDSAMYFCASIKDRIGEKLFFGSGTQLSVL.

This clone was seen just once. The V gene is TRBV30, the J gene TRBJ2-7, with D tentatively TRBD1 or TRBD2 (6 bases each). This CDR3 comprises 12 residues. Germline V gives CDR1 GTSNPN, CDR2 SVGIG (reference sequence). V lost 3 bases to trimming and J lost 3 bases, with 9 bases between them. The CDR3 spells CAWSGGFYEQYF. CDR3 DNA: TGTGCCTGGAGCGGGGGCTTCTACGAGCAGTACTTC.

This clone came up once. This rearrangement joins TRBV5-6 to TRBJ2-7, with a tentative D call TRBD1 (5 bases). CDR1 and CDR2 (germline): SGHDT, YYEEEE. Between the trimmed V and J ends, which lost 2 bases and 2 bases, there was a span of 8 bases. The CDR3 extends over 13 amino acids. The CDR3 DNA reads as TGTGCCAGCAGCTTCACAGGCCCCTACGAGCAGTACTTC. Protein: CASSFTGPYEQYF.

CDR3 region: CASSRDGIYEQYF. In DNA, the CDR3 is TGTGCCAGCAGTCGGGACGGGATCTACGAGCAGTACTTC. The chain employs TRBV11-2 and TRBJ2-7, with D perhaps assigned TRBD1 or TRBD2 (5 bases each). This CDR3 contains 13 residues. Per the germline V gene, CDR1 is SGHAT and CDR2 is FQNNGV. V lost 6 bases to trimming and J lost 3 bases, with 12 bases between them. The complete variable domain, with remaining parts taken from reference TRBV11-2 and TRBJ2-7, reads EAGVAQSPRYKIIEKRQSVAFWCNPISGHATLYWYQQILGQGPKLLIQFQNNGVVDDSQLPKDRFSAERLKGVDSTLKIQPAKLEDSAVYLCASSRDGIYEQYFGPGTRLTVT.

The chain carries TRBV18 and TRBJ2-5, with 9 bases that match TRBD1. Germline CDR1 KGHSH, CDR2 LQKENI. V shed 6 bases, J shed 3 bases, and the junction held 2 bases outside the gene matches. CDR3 size: 13 residues. The CDR3 nucleotides read TGTGCCAGCTCGGGGACAGGGAAAGAGACCCAGTACTTC. Its protein product is CASSGTGKETQYF.

The chain carries TRBV7-9 and TRBJ1-1; 9 positions agree with TRBD1. CDR1 and CDR2 (germline): SEHNR, FQNEAQ (reference sequence). V was clipped by 4 bases and J by 2 bases; unmatched bases: 2. The CDR3 sequence is 14 residues long. CDR3: CASSWGQGNTEAFF. CDR3 in DNA: TGTGCCAGCAGCTGGGGACAGGGTAACACTGAAGCTTTCTTT.

Only one count was recorded for this clone. This chain uses TRBV29-1 with TRBJ1-2; D ambiguous. The CDR3 totals 11 residues. Germline V gene data show CDR1 as SQVTM and CDR2 as ANQGSEA. Trimming cost V 6 bases and J 4 bases, with 9 bases left between them. CDR3 DNA sequence: TGCAGCGTGGCTGAATCCTATGGCTACACCTTC. As protein: CSVAESYGYTF.

The chain employs TRBV18 and TRBJ2-3; 8 bases are shared with TRBD1. Germline V gene data show CDR1 as KGHSH and CDR2 as LQKENI. The CDR3 sequence is 18 residues long. J lost 0 bases, V lost 6 bases, and 14 bases had no gene match. The CDR3 loop reads CASSPTGQVSSSTDTQYF. The CDR3 DNA reads TGTGCCAGCTCCCCCACGGGACAGGTCTCCTCTAGCACAGATACGCAGTATTTT.

This chain uses TRBV5-4 with TRBJ1-1; no definite D call. CDR3 length: 16 amino acids. Trimming pared 3 bases from V and 0 bases from J, leaving 15 bases between. From germline, CDR1 is SGHNT and CDR2 YYREEE (reference sequence). DNA for the CDR3: TGTGCCAGCAGCTCACCCAAAGAACAGATGAACACTGAAGCTTTCTTT. Encoded protein: CASSSPKEQMNTEAFF.

The V and J genes are TRBV27 and TRBJ2-7; 11 bases are shared with TRBD1. Germline CDR1 MNHEY, CDR2 SMNVEV (reference sequence). Trimming took 6 bases from V and 0 from J; bases not matched to a gene: 7. This CDR3 has 16 residues. The CDR3 protein is CASRKTGTGGSYEQYF. DNA for the CDR3: TGTGCCAGCAGAAAAACCGGGACAGGGGGCTCCTACGAGCAGTACTTC.

The chain employs TRBV6-1 and TRBJ1-6; D is uncertain. Germline V gene data show CDR1 as MNHNS and CDR2 as SASEGT. The V end was cut by 1 base, the J end by 14 bases, with 9 bases between. The CDR3 contains 12 residues. The CDR3 spells CASSEDVLALHF. CDR3 bases: TGTGCCAGCAGTGAAGACGTCTTAGCCCTCCACTTT.

The chain joins TRBV29-1 to TRBJ1-3; unclear D gene. The CDR3 covers 15 residues. Trimming pared 5 bases from V and 0 bases from J, leaving 14 bases between. Germline V CDR1 and CDR2: SQVTM, ANQGSEA. CDR3 bases: TGCAGCGTTTATCTGGACGGGAGCTCTGGAAACACCATATATTTT. It codes for CSVYLDGSSGNTIYF.

V usage is TRBV7-9 and J usage is TRBJ2-7; 8 nucleotides agree with TRBD1. Trimming removed 4 bases from V and 7 bases from J; junction bases left unmatched: 9. The CDR3 contains 14 residues. Per the germline V gene, CDR1 is SEHNR and CDR2 is FQNEAQ (reference sequence). CDR3 bases: TGTGCCAGCAGCTGGGACAGGCTTGAGGGGGAGCAGTACTTC. Its translation: CASSWDRLEGEQYF.

V gene TRBV2 combines with J gene TRBJ2-1, with TRBD1 matching 9 bases. Unmatched junction bases numbered 13, after V lost 6 bases and J lost 7 bases. CDR1 is SNHLY and CDR2 is FYNNEI in the germline V gene. CDR3 length equals 16 residues. The CDR3 region has the DNA TGTGCCAGCAGGCCACAGGGGGCGGTAGCTCGGAATGAGCAGTTCTTC. Translation: CASRPQGAVARNEQFF.